This T cell receptor beta chain was profiled in a study of blood T cell repertoires in COVID-19. Original data processing: For nucleated cells, counts were estimated from reference gene primer amplification. The data were produced by immunoSEQ multiplex PCR, yet TCRdb's version contains in-frame clones alone and is incomplete. V and J calls and clone size follow that table, whereas D and trimming were derived from the DNA. The data show around 400,000 clones, 80% to 90% seen once. Seattle patients were enrolled while actively infected and followed longitudinally. CDR1 and CDR2 (germline): SGHDT, YYEEEE. The CDR3 contains 17 residues. The junction had 8 bases not matched to a gene; V was cut back by 1 base and J by 1 base. This clone was detected a few times.

The source of this sequence is a woman aged 55-69 years with COVID-19, enrolled during active disease. The sequenced sample was peripheral blood. This sequence joins TRBV5-6 and TRBJ2-7; 10 nucleotides agree with TRBD2. DNA for the CDR3: TGTGCCAGCAGCTTGAGGGGGACTAGCGAACATTCCTACGAGCAGTACTTC. It is translated as CASSLRGTSEHSYEQYF.